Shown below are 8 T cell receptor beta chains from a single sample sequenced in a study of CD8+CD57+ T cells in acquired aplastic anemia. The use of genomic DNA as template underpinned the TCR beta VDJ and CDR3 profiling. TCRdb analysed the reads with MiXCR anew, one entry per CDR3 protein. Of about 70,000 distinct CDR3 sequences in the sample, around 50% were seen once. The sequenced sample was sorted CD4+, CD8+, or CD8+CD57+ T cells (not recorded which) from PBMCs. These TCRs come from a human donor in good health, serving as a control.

This chain's CDR3 is CAIRAGGLVVRDEQFF. CDR3 bases: TGTGCCATCAGGGCGGGGGGACTAGTCGTCCGGGATGAGCAGTTCTTC. V gene TRBV10-3 combines with J gene TRBJ2-1, with TRBD2 matching 8 bases. CDR1 is ENHRY, CDR2 SYGVKD, per germline. CDR3 length: 16 residues. The V and J ends lost 6 bases and 8 bases, in that order; junction bases with no gene match: 15.

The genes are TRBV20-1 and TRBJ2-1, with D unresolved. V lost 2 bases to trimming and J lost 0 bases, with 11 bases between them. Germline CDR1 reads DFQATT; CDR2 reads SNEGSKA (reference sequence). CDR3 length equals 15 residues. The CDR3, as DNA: TGCAGTGCTAGATCTACACTGAGCTCCTACAATGAGCAGTTCTTC. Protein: CSARSTLSSYNEQFF.

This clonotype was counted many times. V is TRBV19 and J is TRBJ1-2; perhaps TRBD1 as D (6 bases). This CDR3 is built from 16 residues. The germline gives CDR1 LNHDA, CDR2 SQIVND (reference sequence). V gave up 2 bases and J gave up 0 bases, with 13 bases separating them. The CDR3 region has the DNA TGTGCCAGTAGTATATACAGGGACGTAGCTAACTATGGCTACACCTTC. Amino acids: CASSIYRDVANYGYTF.

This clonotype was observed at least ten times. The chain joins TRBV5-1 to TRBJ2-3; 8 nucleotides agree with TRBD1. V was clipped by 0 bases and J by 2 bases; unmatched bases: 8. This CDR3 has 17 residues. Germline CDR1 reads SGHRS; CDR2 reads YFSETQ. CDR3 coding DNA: TGCGCCAGCAGCTTGGATTTCCGTCAGGGGGCCACAGATACGCAGTATTTT. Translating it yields CASSLDFRQGATDTQYF.

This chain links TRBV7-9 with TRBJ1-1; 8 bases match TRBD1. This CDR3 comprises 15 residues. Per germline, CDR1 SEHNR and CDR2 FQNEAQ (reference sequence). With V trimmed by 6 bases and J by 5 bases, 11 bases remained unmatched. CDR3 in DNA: TGTGCCAGCAGTCGGGGCCAGGGGGCGCGTACTGAAGCTTTCTTT. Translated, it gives CASSRGQGARTEAFF.

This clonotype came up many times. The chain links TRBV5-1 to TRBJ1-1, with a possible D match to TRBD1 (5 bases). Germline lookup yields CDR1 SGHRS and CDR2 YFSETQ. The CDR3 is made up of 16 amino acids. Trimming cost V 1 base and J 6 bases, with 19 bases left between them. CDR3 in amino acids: CASSLFGDSVRSEAFF. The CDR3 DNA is TGCGCCAGCAGCTTGTTCGGGGACTCTGTACGCTCTGAAGCTTTCTTT.

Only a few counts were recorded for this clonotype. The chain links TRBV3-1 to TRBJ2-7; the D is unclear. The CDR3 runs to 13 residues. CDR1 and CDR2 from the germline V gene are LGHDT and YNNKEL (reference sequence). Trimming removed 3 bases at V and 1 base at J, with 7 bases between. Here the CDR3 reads CASSQANSYEQYF. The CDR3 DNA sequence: TGTGCCAGCAGCCAGGCCAATTCCTACGAGCAGTACTTC.

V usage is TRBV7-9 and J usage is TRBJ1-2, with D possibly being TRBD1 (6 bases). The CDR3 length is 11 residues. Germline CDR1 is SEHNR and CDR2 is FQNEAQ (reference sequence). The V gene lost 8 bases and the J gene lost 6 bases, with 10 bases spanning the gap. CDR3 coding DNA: TGTGCCAGCCGGGCAGGGGATGGCTACACCTTC. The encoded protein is CASRAGDGYTF.